The clone carrying this T cell receptor (beta chain) has at least ten counts. The source of the sample is a study of patients and donors after allogeneic stem cell transplantation. The CDR3 loop spans 11 amino acids. V was pared by 7 bases and J by 0 bases, with 4 bases between. Germline loops: CDR1 MGHDK, CDR2 SYGVNS. Using its own MiXCR run on the RT-PCR reads, TCRdb lists one record per CDR3 protein. The sample shows around 240,000 distinct CDR3 sequences, 12% to 15% of them seen only once. The TCR sequence derives from a human donor who was either an allogeneic HSCT recipient or a stem cell or donor lymphocyte infusion donor (not recorded which). It is not recorded whose cells these are; they may come from a transplant donor. The rearrangement joins TRBV25-1 to TRBJ2-7; D gene uncertain. Sequenced sample: blood, either unsorted or a sorted T cell fraction (not recorded which). In DNA form, the CDR3 reads TGTGCCAGCATAAACTCCTACGAGCAGTACTTC. Protein product: CASINSYEQYF.